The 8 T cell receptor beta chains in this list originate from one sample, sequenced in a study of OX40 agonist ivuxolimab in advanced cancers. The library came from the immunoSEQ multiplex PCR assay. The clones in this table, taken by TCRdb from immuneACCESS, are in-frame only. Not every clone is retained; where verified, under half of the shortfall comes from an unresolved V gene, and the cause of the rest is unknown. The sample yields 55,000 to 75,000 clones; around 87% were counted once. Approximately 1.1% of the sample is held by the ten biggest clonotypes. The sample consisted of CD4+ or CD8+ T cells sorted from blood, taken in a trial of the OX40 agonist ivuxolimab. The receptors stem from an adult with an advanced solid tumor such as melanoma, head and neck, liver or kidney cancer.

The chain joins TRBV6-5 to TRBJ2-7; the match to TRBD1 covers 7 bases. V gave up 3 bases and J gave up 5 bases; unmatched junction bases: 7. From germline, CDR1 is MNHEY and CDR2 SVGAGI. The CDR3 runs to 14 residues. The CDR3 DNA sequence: TGTGCCAGCAGTTATGGGAACAGGGGAAACGAGCAGTACTTC. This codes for CASSYGNRGNEQYF.

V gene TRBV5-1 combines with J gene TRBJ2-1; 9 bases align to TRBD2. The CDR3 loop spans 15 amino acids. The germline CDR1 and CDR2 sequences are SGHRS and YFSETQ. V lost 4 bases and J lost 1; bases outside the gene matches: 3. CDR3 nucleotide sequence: TGCGCCAGCAGCGATCTAGCGGGATCCTACAATGAGCAGTTCTTC. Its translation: CASSDLAGSYNEQFF. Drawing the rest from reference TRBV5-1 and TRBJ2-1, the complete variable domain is KAGVTQTPRYLIKTRGQQVTLSCSPISGHRSVSWYQQTPGQGLQFLFEYFSETQRNKGNFPGRFSGRQFSNSRSEMNVSTLELGDSALYLCASSDLAGSYNEQFFGPGTRLTVL.

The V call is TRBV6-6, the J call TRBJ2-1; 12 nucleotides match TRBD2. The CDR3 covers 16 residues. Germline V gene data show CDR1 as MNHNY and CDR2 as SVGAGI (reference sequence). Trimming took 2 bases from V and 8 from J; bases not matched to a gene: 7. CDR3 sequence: CASSYRLAGVRDEQFF. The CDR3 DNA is TGTGCCAGCAGTTACCGACTAGCGGGAGTCCGAGATGAGCAGTTCTTC.

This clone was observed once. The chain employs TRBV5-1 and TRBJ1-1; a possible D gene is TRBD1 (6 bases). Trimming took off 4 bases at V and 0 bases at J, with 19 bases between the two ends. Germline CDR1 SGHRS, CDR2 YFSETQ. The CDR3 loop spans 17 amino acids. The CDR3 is CASSRDRSRGMNTEAFF. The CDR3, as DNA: TGCGCCAGCAGCAGAGACAGGTCCCGGGGAATGAACACTGAAGCTTTCTTT.

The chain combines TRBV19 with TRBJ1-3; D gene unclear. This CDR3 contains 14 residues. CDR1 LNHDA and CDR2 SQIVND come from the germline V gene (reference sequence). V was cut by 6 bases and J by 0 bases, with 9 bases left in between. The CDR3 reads CASSTTFSGNTIYF. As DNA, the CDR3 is TGTGCCAGTAGCACGACATTCTCTGGAAACACCATATATTTT.

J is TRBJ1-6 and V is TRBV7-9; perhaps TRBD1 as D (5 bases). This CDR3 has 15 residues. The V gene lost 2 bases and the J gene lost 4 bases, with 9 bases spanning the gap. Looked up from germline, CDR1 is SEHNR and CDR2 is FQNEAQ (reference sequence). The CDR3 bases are TGTGCCAGCAGCTTATCTCAGGGTTATAATTCACCCCTCCACTTT. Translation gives CASSLSQGYNSPLHF.

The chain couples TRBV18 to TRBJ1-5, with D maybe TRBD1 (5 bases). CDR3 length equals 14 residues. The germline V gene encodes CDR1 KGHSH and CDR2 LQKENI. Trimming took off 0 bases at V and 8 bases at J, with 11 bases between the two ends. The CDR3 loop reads CASSPPGGLEPQHF. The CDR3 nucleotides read TGTGCCAGCTCACCACCCGGGGGTCTGGAGCCCCAGCATTTT.

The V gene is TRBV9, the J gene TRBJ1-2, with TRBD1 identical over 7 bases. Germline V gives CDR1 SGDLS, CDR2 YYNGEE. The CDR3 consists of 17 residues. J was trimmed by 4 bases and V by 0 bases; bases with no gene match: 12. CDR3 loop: CASSVEVTGSGAYGYTF. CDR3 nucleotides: TGTGCCAGCAGCGTAGAGGTGACAGGGTCGGGCGCCTATGGCTACACCTTC.